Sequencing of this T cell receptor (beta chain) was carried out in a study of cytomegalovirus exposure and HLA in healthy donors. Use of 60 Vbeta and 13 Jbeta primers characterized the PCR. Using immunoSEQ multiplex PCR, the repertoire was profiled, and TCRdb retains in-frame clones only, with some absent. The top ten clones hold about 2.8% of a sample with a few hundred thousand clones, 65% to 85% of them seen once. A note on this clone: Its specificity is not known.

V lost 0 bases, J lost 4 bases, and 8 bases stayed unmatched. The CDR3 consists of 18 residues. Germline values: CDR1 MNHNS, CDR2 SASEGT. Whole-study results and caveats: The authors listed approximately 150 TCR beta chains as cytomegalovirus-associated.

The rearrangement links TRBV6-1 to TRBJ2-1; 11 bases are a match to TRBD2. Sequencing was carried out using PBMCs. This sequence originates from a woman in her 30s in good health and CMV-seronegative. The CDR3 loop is CASSEALRGLAEYNEQFF. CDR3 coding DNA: TGTGCCAGCAGTGAAGCGCTTCGGGGACTAGCGGAATACAATGAGCAGTTCTTC.